A single sample is the source of the 4 T cell receptor beta chains below, sequenced in a study of T cells in localized non-small cell lung cancer. This table comes from immunoSEQ multiplex PCR, and its TCRdb copy is limited to in-frame clones, with some not included. The sample lists some 27,000 clones, more than 75% occurring once. The sample was peripheral blood, taken before any cancer treatment. Every receptor here comes from a female donor older than 55 with stage III squamous cell lung carcinoma.

The V and J genes are TRBV28 and TRBJ2-5, with 10 bases identical to TRBD1. The germline V gene encodes CDR1 MDHEN and CDR2 SYDVKM. The CDR3 is 14 residues long. Trimming took 4 bases from V and 6 from J; bases not matched to a gene: 5. DNA for the CDR3: TGTGCCAGCAGTTGGACAGGGGGTAGGCAGACCCAGTACTTC. Its protein product is CASSWTGGRQTQYF.

The chain joins TRBV28 to TRBJ1-5, with D perhaps TRBD1 (6 bases). V lost 3 bases, J lost 2 bases, and 14 bases lay in between. The V gene's germline CDR1 is MDHEN and CDR2 SYDVKM. This CDR3 is 16 amino acids long. DNA of the CDR3: TGTGCCAGCAGTTTTCAGGGGTCCTACGGCAATCAGCCCCAGCATTTT. Protein: CASSFQGSYGNQPQHF.

The rearrangement joins TRBV2 to TRBJ1-5; possibly TRBD1 for D (6 bases). V was shortened by 3 bases and J by 1 base, with 16 bases between the two germline ends. The CDR3 extends over 17 amino acids. The germline V gene has CDR1 SNHLY and CDR2 FYNNEI. CDR3 protein: CASSDSAGGRSNQPQHF. The DNA for the CDR3 is TGTGCCAGCAGTGACAGTGCGGGGGGCAGAAGCAATCAGCCCCAGCATTTT.

As regards this clone: This specimen includes other DNA sequences encoding the same CDR3. This chain links TRBV20-1 with TRBJ1-5; D gene ambiguous. V lost 3 bases, J lost 4 bases, and 4 bases lay in between. Germline assignment: CDR1 DFQATT and CDR2 SNEGSKA (reference sequence). CDR3 length: 11 residues. CDR3 sequence (DNA): TGCAGTGCTAGGGGGAATCAGCCCCAGCATTTT. This encodes CSARGNQPQHF.